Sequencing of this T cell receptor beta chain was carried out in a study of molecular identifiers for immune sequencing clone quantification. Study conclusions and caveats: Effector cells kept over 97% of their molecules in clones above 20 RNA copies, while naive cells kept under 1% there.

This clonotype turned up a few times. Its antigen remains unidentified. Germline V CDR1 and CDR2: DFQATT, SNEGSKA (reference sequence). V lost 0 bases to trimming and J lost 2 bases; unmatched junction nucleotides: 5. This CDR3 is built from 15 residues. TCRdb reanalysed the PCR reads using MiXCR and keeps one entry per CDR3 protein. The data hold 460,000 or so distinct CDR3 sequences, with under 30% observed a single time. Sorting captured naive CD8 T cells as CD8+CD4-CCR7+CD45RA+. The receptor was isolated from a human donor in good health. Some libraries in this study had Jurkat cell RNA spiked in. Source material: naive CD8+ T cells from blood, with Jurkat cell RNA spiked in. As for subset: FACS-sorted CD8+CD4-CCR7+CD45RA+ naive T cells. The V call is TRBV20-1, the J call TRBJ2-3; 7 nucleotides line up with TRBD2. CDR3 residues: CSARDGAGSTDTQYF. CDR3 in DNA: TGCAGTGCTAGAGATGGAGCGGGATCCACAGATACGCAGTATTTT.